Listed below are T cell receptor beta chains from one sample, sequenced in a study of T cell clones after liver transplantation. Method: immunoSEQ multiplex PCR; TCRdb's copy keeps in-frame clones and lacks some. This table holds approximately 100,000 clones, under 90% found once. Specimen: CD4+ T cells from blood, collected 45 to 50 months after liver transplant. The receptor source for this set is a human patient who received a liver transplant. A share of the T cells may be of graft donor origin. The CDR3 runs from the conserved cysteine through the conserved F or W. Each record gives: CDR3 DNA, CDR3 protein, V gene, J gene, D gene, clone size. D genes are given only for firm matches. Rows give clone size only sometimes, using once, few, many, or a class for an expanded clone.

TGTGCCAGCAGTGAATTGGCAGGGCGGCCAGATACGCAGTATTTT,CASSELAGRPDTQYF,TRBV2,TRBJ2-3,-,once
TGCAGCGTAACCAGACAGGGAAAAGGAAACACCATATATTTT,CSVTRQGKGNTIYF,TRBV29-1,TRBJ1-3,TRBD1,-
TGTGCCAGCAGCTCCGGGACACAAATACAAGAGACCCAGTACTTC,CASSSGTQIQETQYF,TRBV5-4,TRBJ2-5,-,-
TGTGCCAGCAGCCCAGTAAAGAGGGACTACAATGAGCAGTTCTTC,CASSPVKRDYNEQFF,TRBV5-4,TRBJ2-1,-,-
TGTGCTAGTGGGGGGGGACAGAGCACAGATACGCAGTATTTT,CASGGGQSTDTQYF,TRBV12-5,TRBJ2-3,-,-
TGTGCCAGCAGTTACCTAAGCTCTGGGGCCAACGTCCTGACTTTC,CASSYLSSGANVLTF,TRBV6-5,TRBJ2-6,-,few
TGTGCCAGCAGCCCCGGGGGTTCCCAGCCCCAGCATTTT,CASSPGGSQPQHF,TRBV5-5,TRBJ1-5,-,few
TGTGCCAGCAGCCCTCAGCGGGGGGGCGTAAAGAATGAGCAGTTCTTC,CASSPQRGGVKNEQFF,TRBV7-2,TRBJ2-1,TRBD2,-
TGTGCCAGCAGTTTGAGGCCCAAGAAACTGTTTTTT,CASSLRPKKLFF,TRBV28,TRBJ1-4,-,-
TGTGCCAGCAGCCCTTTTGATACTGGGCGGGAGACCCAGTACTTC,CASSPFDTGRETQYF,TRBV6-6,TRBJ2-5,-,few
TGTGCCAGCAGGCGTCAGGGGGCAGCTAACTATGGCTACACCTTC,CASRRQGAANYGYTF,TRBV28,TRBJ1-2,TRBD1,-
TGTGCCAGCAGTGACTGGAAGGGACTCTATTCCTACGAGCAGTACTTC,CASSDWKGLYSYEQYF,TRBV6-4,TRBJ2-7,-,once
TGTGCCAGCAGCCAAGTTGGGGTTCGGCGGACTGGCACAGATACGCAGTATTTT,CASSQVGVRRTGTDTQYF,TRBV4-2,TRBJ2-3,-,-
TGCGCCAGCAGCTTGGGGGGGACACGACAAGAGACCCAGTACTTC,CASSLGGTRQETQYF,TRBV5-1,TRBJ2-5,-,once
TGTGCCAGCAGCATCCAGGGACAGGGCAATCAGCCCCAGCATTTT,CASSIQGQGNQPQHF,TRBV7-9,TRBJ1-5,TRBD1,-
TGCGCCAGCAGCCAGGACTCCGACAGGGCCTACGAGCAGTACTTC,CASSQDSDRAYEQYF,TRBV4-1,TRBJ2-7,TRBD1,-
TGTGCCAGCAGCGTAGCAGCCCAGACAGGGGGTCGGAACTATGGCTACACCTTC,CASSVAAQTGGRNYGYTF,TRBV9,TRBJ1-2,TRBD1,-
TGTGCCAGTAGACTCCTTACTAGCGGGAGAATCACCGGGGAGCTGTTTTTT,CASRLLTSGRITGELFF,TRBV19,TRBJ2-2,TRBD2,few
TGTGCCATCAGCCAAACTAGCTCCTACAATGAGCAGTTCTTC,CAISQTSSYNEQFF,TRBV10-3,TRBJ2-1,-,-
TGTGCCAGCAACCGGGACTCAGTCACCGGGGAGCTGTTTTTT,CASNRDSVTGELFF,TRBV9,TRBJ2-2,-,once
TGTGCCAGCATCGCTGCGGGGGGCGCTGAAGCTTTCTTT,CASIAAGGAEAFF,TRBV27,TRBJ1-1,-,-
TGCGCCAGCAGCCAAGCTTTGGGGAATAGCAATCAGCCCCAGCATTTT,CASSQALGNSNQPQHF,TRBV4-1,TRBJ1-5,-,-
TGCGCCAGCAGCCCCGGGACGCGTTCCTACGAGCAGTACTTC,CASSPGTRSYEQYF,TRBV5-1,TRBJ2-7,-,-
TGTGCCAGCACCCCCATAATGGGCCCCAATCAGCCCCAGCATTTT,CASTPIMGPNQPQHF,TRBV27,TRBJ1-5,-,many
TGCGCCAGCAGCGACTCGGGGCCATACTCTGGAAACACCATATATTTT,CASSDSGPYSGNTIYF,TRBV5-1,TRBJ1-3,-,-
TGTGCCAGTTGGGGTAGCGGAGGTAGCAATCAGCCCCAGCATTTT,CASWGSGGSNQPQHF,TRBV19,TRBJ1-5,-,-
TGCGCCAGCAGCCAAGAGGGGACTAGCACAGATACGCAGTATTTT,CASSQEGTSTDTQYF,TRBV4-3,TRBJ2-3,-,-
TGTGCCAGCAAAACCAGCGGGGGCTCCTACAATGAGCAGTTCTTC,CASKTSGGSYNEQFF,TRBV2,TRBJ2-1,TRBD2,once
TGTGCCAGCAGCAACCTTAACAGGCCGGGCCAGCCCCAGCATTTT,CASSNLNRPGQPQHF,TRBV5-6,TRBJ1-5,-,-
TGTGCCACCAGCAGAGACAGGGCTGAAGCTTTCTTT,CATSRDRAEAFF,TRBV15,TRBJ1-1,-,-
TGTGCCAGCAGTTTACGAGAAAATGAAAAACTGTTTTTT,CASSLRENEKLFF,TRBV27,TRBJ1-4,-,-
TGTGCCCACGGGGAGGGGGCTAGAGAGCAGTACTTC,CAHGEGAREQYF,TRBV10-3,TRBJ2-7,-,-
TGCGCCAGCAGCCGCCTGGGCGGCTCCTACGAGCAGTACTTC,CASSRLGGSYEQYF,TRBV5-1,TRBJ2-7,-,once
TGTGCCAGCAGCACGGGACGTCTGAGCAATCAGCCCCAGCATTTT,CASSTGRLSNQPQHF,TRBV11-2,TRBJ1-5,-,-
TGCGCCAGCAGCTTGGGACACGGAACGAACACCGGGGAGCTGTTTTTT,CASSLGHGTNTGELFF,TRBV5-1,TRBJ2-2,-,-
TGTGCCAGCAGCGTCGGGACGACCTTTCTGGGAAACACCATATATTTT,CASSVGTTFLGNTIYF,TRBV5-6,TRBJ1-3,-,-
TGTGCCAGCAGCTTGGACAGTTTAGATACGCAGTATTTT,CASSLDSLDTQYF,TRBV5-4,TRBJ2-3,-,-
TGTGCCATGTCGAGCGCCTCCTACCTACTCTACGAGCAGTACTTC,CAMSSASYLLYEQYF,TRBV19,TRBJ2-7,-,-
TGCAGTGGTTCAACTGGAAACACCATATATTTT,CSGSTGNTIYF,TRBV20-1,TRBJ1-3,-,-
TGTGCCAGCAGCTCCGAGGGGTTTCAAGAGACCCAGTACTTC,CASSSEGFQETQYF,TRBV7-2,TRBJ2-5,-,-
TGTGCCAGCAGCTCACTCAGGGCAGGGGGTGTCACTGAAGCTTTCTTT,CASSSLRAGGVTEAFF,TRBV5-5,TRBJ1-1,TRBD1,-
TGCGCCAGCAGCTTCGACAGGGCCCAGCCCCAGCATTTT,CASSFDRAQPQHF,TRBV5-1,TRBJ1-5,TRBD1,few
TGCAGTGCTAGAGATCAGACCGAGCAGTACTTC,CSARDQTEQYF,TRBV20-1,TRBJ2-7,-,-
TGCGCCAGCAGCCCCGGGGGTGGGGAGACCCAGTACTTC,CASSPGGGETQYF,TRBV5-1,TRBJ2-5,-,-
TGTGCCAGCAGCTTAGAACGGACACCCACCGGGGAGCTGTTTTTT,CASSLERTPTGELFF,TRBV11-1,TRBJ2-2,-,-
TGTGCCAGCAGCGTAGTAGCGGGCCGCACAGATACGCAGTATTTT,CASSVVAGRTDTQYF,TRBV9,TRBJ2-3,TRBD2,few
TGTGCCAGCAGACCCCCCATTTGGACAGGGGCCGCCCAAAATGAAAAACTGTTTTTT,CASRPPIWTGAAQNEKLFF,TRBV7-9,TRBJ1-4,TRBD1,few
TGCGCCAGCAGCCCGGCCTCTGGATCCTACGAGCAGTACTTC,CASSPASGSYEQYF,TRBV5-1,TRBJ2-7,-,-
TGTGCCAGCAGCCATACGGCGGTACGGAGCTCTGGAAACACCATATATTTT,CASSHTAVRSSGNTIYF,TRBV5-4,TRBJ1-3,-,-
TGTGCCAGCAGCCAAGGGCTCAATGAGCAGTTCTTC,CASSQGLNEQFF,TRBV14,TRBJ2-1,-,-
TGTGCCAGCAGCTTAGCAGGGACAGCAGAGACCCAGTACTTC,CASSLAGTAETQYF,TRBV7-7,TRBJ2-5,TRBD1,once
TGCAGCGCTAGTGACAGGGGGCGCGGGGAGACCCAGTACTTC,CSASDRGRGETQYF,TRBV29-1,TRBJ2-5,TRBD1,-